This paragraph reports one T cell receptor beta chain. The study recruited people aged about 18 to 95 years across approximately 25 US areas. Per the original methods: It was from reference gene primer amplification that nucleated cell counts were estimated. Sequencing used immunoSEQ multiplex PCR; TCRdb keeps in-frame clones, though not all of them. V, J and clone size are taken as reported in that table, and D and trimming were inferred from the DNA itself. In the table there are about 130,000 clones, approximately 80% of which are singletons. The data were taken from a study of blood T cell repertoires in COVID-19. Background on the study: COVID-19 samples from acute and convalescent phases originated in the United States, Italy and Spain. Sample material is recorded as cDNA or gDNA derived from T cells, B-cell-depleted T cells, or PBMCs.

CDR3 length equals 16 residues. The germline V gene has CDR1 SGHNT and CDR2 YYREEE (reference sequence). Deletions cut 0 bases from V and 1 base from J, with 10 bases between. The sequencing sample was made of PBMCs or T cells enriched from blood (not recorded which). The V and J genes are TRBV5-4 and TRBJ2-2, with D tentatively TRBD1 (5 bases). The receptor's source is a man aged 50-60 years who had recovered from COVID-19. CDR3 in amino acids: CASSLDSQGNTGELFF. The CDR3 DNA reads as TGTGCCAGCAGCTTGGATTCCCAGGGGAACACCGGGGAGCTGTTTTTT.